This T cell receptor beta chain was found in a study of identifying expanded T cells in peripheral blood. Study-wide results and limits: Clone count variance between approximately 2-week samples rose with total template count.

This clone was observed a few times. The antigen remains unidentified. J gave up 5 bases and V 1 base, and 11 bases lay outside the gene matches. The CDR3 extends over 16 amino acids. CDR1 and CDR2 (germline): LGHNA, YSLEER. Generated by immunoSEQ multiplex PCR, the TCRdb table keeps only in-frame clones and is missing some. The data show around 60,000 clones, around 86% seen once. The V call is TRBV4-3, the J call TRBJ2-7; 7 bases line up with TRBD2. The source is a person aged 18 to 69 in good health. Input material: blood. The CDR3 loop reads CASSQGPAGSGDEQYF. Written as DNA, the CDR3 is TGCGCCAGCAGCCAAGGCCCCGCCGGAAGCGGGGACGAGCAGTACTTC.